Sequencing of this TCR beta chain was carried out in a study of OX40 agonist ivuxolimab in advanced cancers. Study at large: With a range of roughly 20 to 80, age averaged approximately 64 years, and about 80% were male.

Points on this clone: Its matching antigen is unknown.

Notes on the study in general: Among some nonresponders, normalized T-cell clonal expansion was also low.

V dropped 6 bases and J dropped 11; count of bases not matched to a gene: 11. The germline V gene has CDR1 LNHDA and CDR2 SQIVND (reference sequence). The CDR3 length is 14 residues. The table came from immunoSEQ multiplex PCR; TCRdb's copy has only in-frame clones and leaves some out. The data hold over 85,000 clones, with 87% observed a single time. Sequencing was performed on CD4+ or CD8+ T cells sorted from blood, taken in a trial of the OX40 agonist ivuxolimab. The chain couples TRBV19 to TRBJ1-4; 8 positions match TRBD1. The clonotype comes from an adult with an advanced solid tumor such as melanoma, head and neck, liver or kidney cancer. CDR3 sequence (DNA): TGTGCCAGTAGCGGCCGGACAGGGCTCGAGAAACTGTTTTTT. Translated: CASSGRTGLEKLFF.